Shown below are 5 T cell receptor beta chains from a single sample sequenced in a study of T cells expressing NK-cell markers. TCRdb reprocessed the 5' RACE reads; each CDR3 protein has one entry and no DNA is given. Its listing shows 400,000 to 500,000 distinct CDR3 sequences. Material: blood T cells: a sorted CD56 or NKG2C T cell subset, CD4+ or CD8+ T cells, or bulk PBMC T cells (not recorded which). The receptors were gathered from a woman between 18 and 75 years old in good health.

The rearrangement uses TRBV27 and TRBJ2-7; no DNA is available, so the TRBD2 call from TCRdb remains unchecked. The CDR3 consists of 13 residues. The germline V gene encodes CDR1 MNHEY and CDR2 SMNVEV (reference sequence). The chain's CDR3 is CASSLASGAEQYF.

The CDR3 here is CASSQQAAGSYNEQFF. The V and J genes are TRBV5-1 and TRBJ2-1; TCRdb's D call of TRBD1 is untestable without DNA. This CDR3 comprises 16 residues. CDR1 is SGHRS, CDR2 YFSETQ, per germline. Using reference TRBV5-1 and TRBJ2-1 for the parts outside the CDR3, the full variable domain is KAGVTQTPRYLIKTRGQQVTLSCSPISGHRSVSWYQQTPGQGLQFLFEYFSETQRNKGNFPGRFSGRQFSNSRSEMNVSTLELGDSALYLCASSQQAAGSYNEQFFGPGTRLTVL.

The chain carries TRBV6-2 or TRBV6-3 and TRBJ2-1; TCRdb lists TRBD2, though no DNA is available to test this call. Germline assignment: CDR1 MNHEY and CDR2 SVGEGT. The length of the CDR3 is 12 residues. The CDR3 spells CASSLDGRAQFF.

The rearrangement links TRBV2 to TRBJ1-1. The CDR3 spans 15 residues. CDR1 SNHLY and CDR2 FYNNEI come from the germline V gene. This CDR3 is CASSEEAVGASEAFF.

The genes are TRBV7-6 and TRBJ2-3; TCRdb designates TRBD2, a call that cannot be tested without DNA. The CDR3 has 14 residues. Looked up from germline, CDR1 is SGHVS and CDR2 is FNYEAQ. CDR3 region: CASRVEDSSDTQYF.